One sample yielded the 24 T cell receptor beta chains listed below, sequenced in a study of tissue T cells after allogeneic stem cell transplantation. As for time point: mouse harvest day 7 after allogeneic transplant. Each mouse received 10^7 T-cell-depleted marrow cells plus 10^6 splenic CD5+ T cells by tail vein. TCRdb's table, derived via immunoSEQ multiplex PCR, lists solely in-frame clones and lacks some. The sample holds roughly 7,600 clones; 50% are singletons and the top ten take roughly 4.9%. The sequenced material came from gut tissue. The receptors stem from a female BALB/c mouse given C57BL/6 T cells with graft-versus-host disease after an allogeneic hematopoietic cell transplant.

Notes on this clone: Gene names refer to mouse genes. The CDR3: CSSSRTNAEQFF. The CDR3 DNA, read in part, is TGCTCCAGCAGTCGAACAAATGCTGAGCAGTTC. The V and J genes are TRBV23 and TRBJ2-1; TRBD1 reflects the table's D call only, with no check against the DNA. Sequencing ends 1 residue short of the CDR3 end; the germline J gene provides the rest. The CDR3 is 12 residues long. Germline loops: CDR1 KGHTA, CDR2 FQNQQP.

This clone was recorded a few times. Gene labels here are mouse ones. CDR3 residues: CASSLDGGNSDYTF. The sequenced CDR3 bases are TGTGCAAGCAGCTTAGACGGGGGAAACTCCGACTACACC. The J gene is TRBJ1-2, the V gene TRBV16; weak D call: TRBD1 (5 bases). Sequencing ends 1 residue short of the CDR3 end; the germline J gene provides the rest. CDR1 is SGHSA and CDR2 is FRNQAP in the germline V gene. The germline V and J ends were trimmed by 0 bases and 1 base, with 6 bases remaining between them. The CDR3 has 14 residues.

In regard to this clone: Mouse germline and gene names are used. The read stops 1 residue short of the end of the CDR3; the missing end is completed from the germline J gene. The gene calls are TRBV31 and TRBJ1-3, with no clear D. This CDR3 is 14 amino acids long. The V end lost 1 base, the J end lost 0 bases, and 7 bases lay between the germline ends. The germline CDR1 and CDR2 sequences are GKSSPN and SITVG. Incomplete CDR3 DNA: TGTGCCTGGAGTCCTGACAATTCTGGAAATACGCTCTAT. It encodes CAWSPDNSGNTLY. The full CDR3 protein reads CAWSPDNSGNTLYF.

Concerning this clone: Gene names are the mouse ones. The read ends 1 residue before the CDR3 terminus; that terminus is restored from the germline J gene. This chain connects TRBV26 to TRBJ2-2; the D is unclear. Trimming left V 2 bases short and J 4 bases short, with 5 bases between. Germline V lookup: CDR1 KGHPV, CDR2 FQNQEV (reference sequence). The CDR3 consists of 13 residues. The CDR3 reads CASSLGVTGQLYF. Incomplete CDR3 DNA: TGTGCCAGCAGTCTGGGGGTCACCGGGCAGCTCTAC.

On this clone itself: The gene symbols are mouse symbols. The CDR3 is cut off 1 residue early in the read; its end comes from the germline J gene. The chain has TRBV26 and TRBJ1-3; TRBD1 matches 9 bases. The CDR3 covers 15 residues. The J segment lost 1 base and the V segment lost 7 bases, leaving 5 bases of the junction unmatched. Germline CDR1 is KGHPV and CDR2 is FQNQEV (reference sequence). The sequenced CDR3 bases are TGTGCCAGCAAACGACAGGGGGAGTCTGGAAATACGCTCTAT. This sequence encodes CASKRQGESGNTLY. The whole CDR3 region reads CASKRQGESGNTLYF.

A remark on this clone: Any gene name here is a mouse gene name. The read falls 1 residue short of the CDR3 end, and the missing part is taken from the germline J gene. The chain recombines TRBV4 with TRBJ1-1, with D possibly matching TRBD1 (5 bases). The CDR3 runs to 13 residues. Trimming stripped 3 bases from V and 1 base from J, with 6 bases between. Germline assignment: CDR1 LGHDT and CDR2 YNNKQL (reference sequence). This CDR3 reads CASSYQGNTEVFF. CDR3 DNA, as far as it was read: TGTGCCAGCAGCTATCAGGGAAACACAGAAGTCTTC. Full variable domain (missing parts from reference TRBV4 and TRBJ1-1): ETAVFQTPNYHVTQVGNEVSFNCKQTLGHDTMYWYKQDSKKLLKIMFSYNNKQLIVNETVPRRFSPQSSDKAHLNLRIKSVEPEDSAVYLCASSYQGNTEVFFGKGTRLTVV.

Turning to this clone: Genes and germline come from the mouse. The CDR3 extends 1 residue past the end of the read, so its final part is completed from the germline J gene. This chain connects TRBV15 to TRBJ2-5, with 8 bases identical to TRBD1. With V trimmed by 5 bases and J by 6 bases, 4 bases remained unmatched. Germline assignment: CDR1 SGHND and CDR2 FRSKSL. This CDR3 comprises 13 residues. This CDR3 is CASSAGGGDTQYF. Partial CDR3 DNA: TGTGCCAGCAGTGCAGGGGGCGGGGACACCCAGTAC.

This clone was found a few times. The genes are named according to mouse. The CDR3 end is not reached by the read, which stops 1 residue before it; the germline J gene fills it in. The chain carries TRBV23 and TRBJ2-2; the DNA was not used to check the table's D call, TRBD2. This CDR3 spans 15 amino acids. Germline V lookup: CDR1 KGHTA, CDR2 FQNQQP. Incomplete CDR3 DNA: TGCTCCAGCAGTCAGACTGGGGGAAACACCGGGCAGCTCTAC. Translation gives CSSSQTGGNTGQLY. The whole CDR3 sequence is CSSSQTGGNTGQLYF.

This clone was counted a few times. Genes here carry mouse names. The read ends 1 residue before the CDR3 terminus; that terminus is restored from the germline J gene. The chain couples TRBV23 to TRBJ1-2; TRBD1, the D gene given by the table, was not confirmed from the DNA. CDR1 is KGHTA, CDR2 FQNQQP, per germline. The CDR3 has 14 amino acids. The CDR3 reads CSSSPQGAGSDYTF. The CDR3 DNA, read in part, is TGCTCCAGCAGCCCACAGGGGGCGGGCTCCGACTACACC.

As regards this clone: Germline and genes: mouse. The read comes to an end 1 residue before the CDR3 does, leaving the germline J gene to fill in the end. The V gene is TRBV12-2, the J gene TRBJ2-4, with a possible D match to TRBD2 (7 bases). The ends were cut back, 4 bases at V and 0 bases at J, with 13 bases in the middle. The CDR3 covers 15 residues. CDR1 and CDR2 from the germline V gene are SGHLS and HYDKME. The chain's CDR3 is CASSPWGPSQNTLYF. CDR3 DNA (partial): TGTGCCAGCTCCCCCTGGGGGCCTAGTCAAAACACCTTGTAC.

This clone was picked up a small number of times. Germline and genes: mouse. The CDR3 goes on 1 residue after the read ends, and that part is filled in from the germline J gene. The rearrangement uses TRBV26 and TRBJ2-5; 9 nucleotides agree with TRBD1. Germline CDR1 is KGHPV and CDR2 is FQNQEV (reference sequence). The CDR3 has 15 amino acids. V lost 2 bases and J lost 0; bases outside the gene matches: 0. CDR3 bases read: TGTGCCAGCAGTCTGGGGACAGGGAACCAAGACACCCAGTAC. It encodes CASSLGTGNQDTQY. The complete CDR3 sequence is CASSLGTGNQDTQYF.

To note about this clone: Gene names and germline refer to mouse. The read ends 1 residue before the CDR3 terminus; that terminus is restored from the germline J gene. The V and J genes are TRBV26 and TRBJ2-5; 7 bases are shared with TRBD1. The germline V gene has CDR1 KGHPV and CDR2 FQNQEV (reference sequence). J gave up 1 base and V 6 bases, and 1 base lay outside the gene matches. This CDR3 has 13 amino acids. The CDR3 reads CASSGTDQDTQYF. CDR3 bases read: TGTGCCAGCAGCGGGACAGACCAAGACACCCAGTAC.

This clone has only a few counts. Gene names refer to mouse genes. The CDR3 extends 1 residue past the end of the read, so its final part is completed from the germline J gene. The V and J genes are TRBV3 and TRBJ1-3; unclear D gene. The germline V gene has CDR1 SNHLY and CDR2 FYNGKV (reference sequence). The length of the CDR3 is 14 residues. V gave up 3 bases and J gave up 0 bases, with 6 bases separating them. The CDR3: CASSFGNSGNTLYF. The sequenced CDR3 bases are TGTGCCAGCAGCTTTGGCAATTCTGGAAATACGCTCTAT.

In the case of this clone: Germline and genes here are mouse. The read stops 1 residue short of the end of the CDR3; the missing end is completed from the germline J gene. This chain links TRBV3 with TRBJ2-4; D ambiguous. V gave up 5 bases and J gave up 0 bases, with 6 bases separating them. CDR3 length equals 13 residues. Germline assignment: CDR1 SNHLY and CDR2 FYNGKV (reference sequence). The CDR3 bases that were read are TGTGCCAGCAGCCCGACAAGTCAAAACACCTTGTAC. Translated: CASSPTSQNTLY. The CDR3, in full, reads CASSPTSQNTLYF.

In the case of this clone: Germline and genes: mouse. The CDR3 is cut off 1 residue early in the read; its end comes from the germline J gene. V is TRBV26 and J is TRBJ1-2; weak D call: TRBD1 (5 bases). Deletions cut 6 bases from V and 1 base from J, with 9 bases between. Germline V CDR1 and CDR2: KGHPV, FQNQEV (reference sequence). The CDR3 sequence is 13 residues long. The CDR3 region is CASSVDRNSDYTF. CDR3 DNA, as far as it was read: TGTGCCAGCAGCGTTGACAGAAACTCCGACTACACC.

Remarks on this clone: Genes and germline come from the mouse. The read is 1 residue too short to cover the CDR3 end, so that end is filled in from the germline J gene. This chain joins TRBV13-2 and TRBJ2-7; 7 positions agree with TRBD1. Per the germline V gene, CDR1 is NNHNN and CDR2 is SYGAGS (reference sequence). This CDR3 is 11 amino acids long. The V segment lost 6 bases and the J segment 6 bases; nucleotides outside the gene matches: 3. The DNA read from the CDR3 is TGTGCCAGCGCCGACAGGGTTGAACAGTAC. Its protein product is CASADRVEQY. The entire CDR3 reads CASADRVEQYF.

Comment on this clone: Genes here carry mouse names. The covered CDR3 bases are TGTGCCAGCAGCCAAACTGGGGGGAGAGACACCGGGCAGCTCTAC. This translates into CASSQTGGRDTGQLY. The CDR3, in full, reads CASSQTGGRDTGQLYF. This chain uses TRBV5 with TRBJ2-2; TRBD2 matches 9 bases. From the germline J gene comes the end of the CDR3, since the read stops 1 residue before it. There are 16 residues in the CDR3. V trimming: 2 bases; J trimming: 3 bases; junction bases outside the gene matches: 4. Germline V gives CDR1 LGHNA, CDR2 YNLKQL (reference sequence).

For this clone: Genes here carry mouse names. The sequenced CDR3 bases are TGTGCCTGGAGTCCCCGACTGGGGGGCGCGTCCTATGAACAGTAC. This codes for CAWSPRLGGASYEQY. The complete CDR3 protein is CAWSPRLGGASYEQYF. This chain connects TRBV31 to TRBJ2-7; 10 nucleotides agree with TRBD2. The read is 1 residue too short to cover the CDR3 end, so that end is filled in from the germline J gene. The V segment lost 1 base and the J segment 1 base; nucleotides outside the gene matches: 7. The germline V gene encodes CDR1 GKSSPN and CDR2 SITVG. The CDR3 consists of 16 residues.

Comments on this clone: Gene labels here are mouse ones. The CDR3 is cut off 1 residue early in the read; its end comes from the germline J gene. This chain links TRBV3 with TRBJ1-1; TRBD1 agrees at 9 bases. Germline loops: CDR1 SNHLY, CDR2 FYNGKV (reference sequence). Germline trimming cut 4 bases from V and 5 bases from J; bases unmatched to any gene: 8. This CDR3 region has 15 residues. The DNA read from the CDR3 is TGTGCCAGCAGCTCACAGGGGGCGCCGAGGACAGAAGTCTTC. This gives the protein CASSSQGAPRTEVF. The CDR3 in full is CASSSQGAPRTEVFF.

This clone was found a few times. Genes and germline come from the mouse. The CDR3 end is not reached by the read, which stops 1 residue before it; the germline J gene fills it in. V is TRBV23 and J is TRBJ2-1. Germline CDR1 and CDR2: KGHTA and FQNQQP. The CDR3 contains 15 residues. This CDR3 is CSSSQSGGRYAEQFF. The CDR3 bases that were read are TGCTCCAGCAGTCAATCAGGGGGGAGGTATGCTGAGCAGTTC.

With respect to this clone: Gene names refer to mouse genes. Read data end 1 residue before the CDR3 end; the end is taken from the germline J gene. The V call is TRBV19, the J call TRBJ1-4; D remains unclear. Germline V gene sequence: CDR1 FNHDT, CDR2 SITEND (reference sequence). The germline V and J ends were trimmed by 10 bases and 0 bases, with 7 bases remaining between them. The CDR3 runs 12 residues. The CDR3 reads CAVQISNERLFF. CDR3 bases read: TGTGCCGTTCAAATTTCCAACGAAAGATTATTT.

About this clone itself: Gene labels here are mouse ones. The read comes to an end 1 residue before the CDR3 does, leaving the germline J gene to fill in the end. This chain links TRBV26 with TRBJ1-1; TRBD1 might be the D (6 bases). This CDR3 spans 14 amino acids. From germline, CDR1 is KGHPV and CDR2 FQNQEV (reference sequence). The V and J ends lost 3 bases and 1 base respectively, with 9 bases between them. The CDR3 is CASSLGGLNTEVFF. CDR3 DNA, as far as it was read: TGTGCCAGCAGTCTAGGGGGGTTGAACACAGAAGTCTTC.

Note on this clone: Mouse gene names and germline throughout. The read ends 1 residue early relative to the CDR3; the germline J gene fills the gap. The chain is built from TRBV3 and TRBJ2-2, with 11 bases fitting TRBD2. The CDR3 length is 15 residues. Looked up from germline, CDR1 is SNHLY and CDR2 is FYNGKV (reference sequence). Losses at the gene ends were 5 bases for V and 1 base for J; bases not matched to a gene: 0. The sequenced CDR3 bases are TGTGCCAGCAGCGGACTGGGGGGAAACACCGGGCAGCTCTAC. Its protein product is CASSGLGGNTGQLY. The whole CDR3 is CASSGLGGNTGQLYF. The full variable domain, with the rest looked up from reference TRBV3 and TRBJ2-2, is GPKVLQIPSHQIIDMGQMVTLNCDPVSNHLYFYWYKQILGQQMEFLVNFYNGKVMEKSKLFKDQFSVERPDGSYFTLKIQPTALEDSAVYFCASSGLGGNTGQLYFGEGSKLTVL.

About this clone itself: Gene names are mouse gene names. The DNA ends 1 residue before the CDR3 does, and the rest of the CDR3 is filled in from the germline J gene. The chain carries TRBV26 and TRBJ2-5; possible D gene TRBD1, 5 bases. V dropped 2 bases and J dropped 4 bases, with 10 bases sitting between them. Germline V gene sequence: CDR1 KGHPV, CDR2 FQNQEV (reference sequence). CDR3 length: 14 residues. The chain's CDR3 is CASSLPGKEDTQYF. CDR3 DNA, as far as it was read: TGTGCCAGCAGTCTGCCAGGGAAAGAAGACACCCAGTAC.